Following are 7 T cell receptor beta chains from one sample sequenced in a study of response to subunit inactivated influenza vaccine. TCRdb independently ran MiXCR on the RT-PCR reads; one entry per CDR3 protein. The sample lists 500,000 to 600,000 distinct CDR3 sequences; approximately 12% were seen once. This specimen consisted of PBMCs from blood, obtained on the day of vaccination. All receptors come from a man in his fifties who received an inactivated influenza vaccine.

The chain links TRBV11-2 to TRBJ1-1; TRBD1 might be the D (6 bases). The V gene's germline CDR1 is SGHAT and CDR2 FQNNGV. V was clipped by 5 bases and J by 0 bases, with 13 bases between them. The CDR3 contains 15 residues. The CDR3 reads CASSLTGGMNTEAFF. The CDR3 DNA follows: TGTGCCAGCAGCCTGACGGGGGGCATGAACACTGAAGCTTTCTTT.

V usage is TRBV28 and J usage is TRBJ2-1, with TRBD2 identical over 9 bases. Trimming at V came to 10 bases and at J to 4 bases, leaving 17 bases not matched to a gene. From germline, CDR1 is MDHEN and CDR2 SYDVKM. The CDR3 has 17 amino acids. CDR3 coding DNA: TGTGCCACCGCCGCGGGAGGGTTATTAACCTTTTACAATGAGCAGTTCTTC. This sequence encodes CATAAGGLLTFYNEQFF. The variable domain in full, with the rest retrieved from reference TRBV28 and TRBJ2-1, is DVKVTQSSRYLVKRTGEKVFLECVQDMDHENMFWYRQDPGLGLRLIYFSYDVKMKEKGDIPEGYSVSREKKERFSLILESASTNQTSMYLCATAAGGLLTFYNEQFFGPGTRLTVL.

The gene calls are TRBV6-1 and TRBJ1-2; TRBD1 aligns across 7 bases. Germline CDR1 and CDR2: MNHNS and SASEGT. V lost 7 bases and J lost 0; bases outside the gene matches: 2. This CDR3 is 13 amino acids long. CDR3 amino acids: CASTRGSNYGYTF. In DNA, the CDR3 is TGTGCCAGCACCAGGGGGTCTAACTATGGCTACACCTTC.

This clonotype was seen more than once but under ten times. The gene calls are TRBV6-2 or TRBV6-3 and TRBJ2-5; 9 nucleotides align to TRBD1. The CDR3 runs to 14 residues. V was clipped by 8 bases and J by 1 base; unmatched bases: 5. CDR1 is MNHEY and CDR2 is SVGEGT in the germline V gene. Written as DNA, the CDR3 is TGTGCCAGCGGTATACAGGGGGCCCAAGAGACCCAGTACTTC. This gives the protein CASGIQGAQETQYF.

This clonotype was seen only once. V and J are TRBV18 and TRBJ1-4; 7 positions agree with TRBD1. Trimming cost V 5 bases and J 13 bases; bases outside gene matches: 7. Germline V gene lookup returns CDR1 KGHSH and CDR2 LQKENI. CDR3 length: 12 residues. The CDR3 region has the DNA TGTGCCAGCTCATCTGGACAGGAGGGACTGTTTTTT. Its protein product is CASSSGQEGLFF.

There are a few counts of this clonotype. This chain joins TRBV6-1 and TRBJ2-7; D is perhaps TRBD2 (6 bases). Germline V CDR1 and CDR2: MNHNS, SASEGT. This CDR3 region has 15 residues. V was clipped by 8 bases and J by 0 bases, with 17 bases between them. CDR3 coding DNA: TGTGCCAGCCTTAAGCGGGCACTGAGCTCCTACGAGCAGTACTTC. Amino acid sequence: CASLKRALSSYEQYF.

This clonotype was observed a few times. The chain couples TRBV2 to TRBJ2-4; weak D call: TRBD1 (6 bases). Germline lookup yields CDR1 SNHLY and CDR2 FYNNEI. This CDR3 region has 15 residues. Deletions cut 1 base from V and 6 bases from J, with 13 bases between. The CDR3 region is CASSEGPGAGNIQYF. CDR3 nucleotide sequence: TGTGCCAGCAGTGAAGGGCCAGGGGCTGGAAACATTCAGTACTTC.